This note documents a single TCR beta chain sequence. Its antigen is unknown. Individual cDNA molecules received unique molecular identifiers. TCRdb redid the calling of the 5' RACE reads with MiXCR, one entry per CDR3 protein. The table has fewer than 130,000 distinct CDR3 sequences, about 12% seen once; the top ten hold less than 4.5%. This record comes from a study of early T cells in non-severe SARS-CoV-2 infection. About the research overall: RNA in bulk from unsorted whole blood was sequenced, and chains were unpaired. Study outcomes and limitations: Missing private and CD4 specificities, VDJdb matching favored anti-spike CD8 responses.

The origin of this receptor is an adult who was a healthcare worker with PCR-confirmed SARS-CoV-2 infection or an uninfected control (not recorded which). The sample was whole blood, taken at baseline.

CDR3: CASSQGSTGELFF. CDR3 nucleotides: TGCGCCAGCAGCCAGGGCAGCACCGGGGAGCTGTTTTTT. The chain uses TRBV4-1 and TRBJ2-2; D unclear. This CDR3 contains 13 residues. V gave up 3 bases and J gave up 4 bases, with 6 bases separating them. Per the germline V gene, CDR1 is MGHRA and CDR2 is YSYEKL.